This T cell receptor (beta chain) emerged from a study of Graves' ophthalmopathy and Graves' hyperthyroidism. This clonotype was seen at least ten times. Excluded: other autoimmune disease, uncontrolled infection, pregnancy or lactation. Clinical symptoms, serum thyroxine, TRAb, thyroid ultrasound and orbital computed tomography determined diagnosis. From RNA, the CDR3 regions of TCR beta chains were amplified and sequenced. First-round RT-PCR employed HTBI primers, with a second-round multiplex PCR after it. TCRdb fed the multiplex PCR reads into MiXCR, producing one record per CDR3 protein. The sample includes almost 400,000 distinct CDR3 sequences, roughly 18% seen only once; the top ten take around 1.5%. The CDR3 covers 15 residues. V shed 4 bases, J shed 5 bases, and the junction held 6 bases outside the gene matches.

This chain links TRBV12-3 or TRBV12-4 with TRBJ2-2, with 8 nucleotides matching TRBD1. Material for sequencing was peripheral blood. This TCR came from a woman younger than 30 with Graves' ophthalmopathy. CDR3 in DNA: TGTGCCAGCAGTTCCACAGGGGGTATTACCGGGGAGCTGTTTTTT. Translation gives CASSSTGGITGELFF.